This entry describes one TCR beta chain. The data stem from a study of T cells in Graves' hyperthyroidism and ophthalmopathy. Trimming cost V 2 bases and J 4 bases; bases outside gene matches: 7. CDR1 and CDR2 (germline): LGHDT, YNNKEL (reference sequence). CDR3 size: 16 residues. Uncontrolled infection, other autoimmune disease, pregnancy or lactation led to exclusion. PBMCs were derived from 10 ml fresh peripheral blood. Amplified TCR beta CDR3 regions came from RNA transcripts. The TCR CDR3 first-round RT-PCR relied on the HTBI primer set. Via MiXCR, TCRdb re-called the multiplex PCR reads, giving one row per CDR3 protein. The data hold around 300,000 distinct CDR3 sequences, with over 12% observed a single time.

V and J are TRBV3-1 and TRBJ2-2, with 7 bases aligning to TRBD1. This receptor was identified in a woman between 50 and 59 years old with Graves' hyperthyroidism that later progressed to Graves' ophthalmopathy. The sample comprised blood. CDR3 sequence reads: CASSQNRDSVTGELFF. The CDR3, as DNA: TGTGCCAGCAGCCAAAACCGGGACAGCGTCACCGGGGAGCTGTTTTTT.